This paragraph reports one TCR beta chain. The sample comes from a study of T cell changes during pregnancy in multiple sclerosis. Profiled with immunoSEQ multiplex PCR; TCRdb holds only in-frame clones, not every one. In the table there are roughly 70,000 clones, 90% of which are singletons. The CDR3 runs to 16 residues. With 2 bases removed from V and 6 bases from J, the gap between germline ends came to 17 bases. Germline-derived CDR1 and CDR2 are SEHNR and FQNEAQ (reference sequence). This TCR came from a female donor with multiple sclerosis, enrolled in a pregnancy study. The sequenced sample was peripheral blood, obtained in the third trimester of pregnancy. The chain recombines TRBV7-9 with TRBJ2-1; weak D call: TRBD2 (5 bases). CDR3 coding DNA: TGTGCCAGCAGCTTACCTGGAGTGGTTCGGGGCAATGAGCAGTTCTTC. It yields the protein CASSLPGVVRGNEQFF.